The 29 T cell receptor beta chains reported below all come from one sample, sequenced in a study of response to subunit inactivated influenza vaccine. TCRdb re-called the RT-PCR reads with MiXCR, one entry per CDR3 protein. The table records more than 200,000 distinct CDR3 sequences, 10% to 15% of them present only once. Sequencing used non-naive T cells sorted from PBMCs, obtained 14 to 15 days before vaccination. The receptors stem from a man aged 45-65 years who received an inactivated influenza vaccine.

The chain recombines TRBV9 with TRBJ1-3; the D is unclear. Trimming shortened V by 0 bases and J by 0 bases, and 7 bases separated the two germline ends. The CDR3 covers 15 residues. Germline V lookup: CDR1 SGDLS, CDR2 YYNGEE. The CDR3 DNA is TGTGCCAGCAGCGTAGAGGGCAGCTCTGGAAACACCATATATTTT. As protein: CASSVEGSSGNTIYF.

This clonotype showed up just a few times. The gene calls are TRBV12-3 or TRBV12-4 and TRBJ2-5, with 7 nucleotides matching TRBD1. V was clipped by 2 bases and J by 6 bases; unmatched bases: 3. This CDR3 has 13 amino acids. The CDR3 region has the DNA TGTGCCAGCAGTTTACAGGGGGAAAAGACCCAGTACTTC. It yields the protein CASSLQGEKTQYF.

This rearrangement joins TRBV20-1 to TRBJ2-1; D remains ambiguous. CDR1 and CDR2 (germline): DFQATT, SNEGSKA (reference sequence). V gave up 3 bases and J gave up 6 bases, with 21 bases separating them. The length of the CDR3 is 16 residues. CDR3 coding DNA: TGCAGTGCTAGCGGCGTCGGAGCCGCCCCTGTCAATGAGCAGTTCTTC. Translated: CSASGVGAAPVNEQFF.

This clonotype was counted ten times or more. The rearrangement joins TRBV10-3 to TRBJ2-2; unclear D gene. Germline-derived CDR1 and CDR2 are ENHRY and SYGVKD. Trimming took off 7 bases at V and 3 bases at J, with 12 bases between the two ends. The CDR3 has 14 amino acids. CDR3 loop: CAITIDPDTGELFF. In DNA, the CDR3 is TGTGCCATCACCATCGACCCCGACACCGGGGAGCTGTTTTTT.

This clonotype was observed many times. The chain combines TRBV5-1 with TRBJ2-2; D is perhaps TRBD1 (5 bases). The CDR3 runs to 14 residues. The V gene's germline CDR1 is SGHRS and CDR2 YFSETQ. V was shortened by 4 bases and J by 3 bases, with 10 bases between the two germline ends. The CDR3 spells CASSARVDTGELFF. DNA for the CDR3: TGCGCCAGCAGCGCCAGGGTCGACACCGGGGAGCTGTTTTTT.

There are many counts of this clonotype. The J gene is TRBJ2-1, the V gene TRBV14, with 10 bases identical to TRBD2. The trim removed 5 bases at V and 16 bases at J, leaving 8 bases unmatched. The CDR3 covers 12 residues. Looked up from germline, CDR1 is SGHDN and CDR2 is FVKESK. CDR3 DNA sequence: TGTGCCAGCAGCTTCACCGGGACTAGCGTTTTCTTC. This translates into CASSFTGTSVFF.

The sample holds many counts of this clonotype. The genes are TRBV12-3 or TRBV12-4 and TRBJ2-3, with a tentative D call TRBD1 (5 bases). V lost 6 bases and J lost 3, with 16 bases in between. The CDR3 consists of 15 residues. The CDR3 protein is CASSLAQGKTDTQYF. The DNA for the CDR3 is TGTGCCAGCAGCTTGGCGCAGGGAAAGACAGATACGCAGTATTTT.

This clonotype has more than one count but fewer than ten. This chain joins TRBV9 and TRBJ2-2; 7 nucleotides agree with TRBD1. The germline CDR1 and CDR2 sequences are SGDLS and YYNGEE. Unmatched junction bases numbered 7, after V lost 4 bases and J lost 4 bases. This CDR3 is 15 amino acids long. CDR3 region: CASSLRGLGTGELFF. CDR3 sequence (DNA): TGTGCCAGCAGCCTGAGGGGGCTGGGCACCGGGGAGCTGTTTTTT.

V is TRBV24-1 and J is TRBJ2-2; D may be TRBD2 (5 bases). Germline values: CDR1 KGHDR, CDR2 SFDVKD. The CDR3 length is 15 residues. V lost 5 bases and J lost 4, with 13 bases in between. CDR3 coding DNA: TGTGCCACCAGTGGTCCGGGAAGTTTCACCGGGGAGCTGTTTTTT. Amino acid sequence: CATSGPGSFTGELFF.

A single count supports this clonotype. The chain is built from TRBV6-2 or TRBV6-3 and TRBJ1-2; 7 bases align to TRBD1. CDR3 size: 13 residues. Trimming took 6 bases from V and 3 from J; bases not matched to a gene: 4. Germline assignment: CDR1 MNHEY and CDR2 SVGEGT. As DNA, the CDR3 is TGTGCCAGCAGAACGACAGGGTACTATGGCTACACCTTC. Translation gives CASRTTGYYGYTF.

This clonotype has at least ten counts. V is TRBV10-3 and J is TRBJ2-5; D remains unclear. With 0 bases removed from V and 0 bases from J, the gap between germline ends came to 8 bases. The CDR3 is 15 amino acids. Looked up from germline, CDR1 is ENHRY and CDR2 is SYGVKD. This chain's CDR3 is CAISESTSYQETQYF. The CDR3 nucleotides read TGTGCCATCAGTGAGTCGACGTCGTACCAAGAGACCCAGTACTTC.

The gene calls are TRBV20-1 and TRBJ2-1, with 12 bases fitting TRBD2. The CDR3 is 15 residues long. CDR1 is DFQATT and CDR2 is SNEGSKA in the germline V gene (reference sequence). V dropped 6 bases and J dropped 9; count of bases not matched to a gene: 12. As DNA, the CDR3 is TGCAGTGCCAGGCGGCCAGCGGGACTAGCGGGTGAGCAGTTCTTC. This sequence encodes CSARRPAGLAGEQFF.

This clonotype was detected ten times or more. This rearrangement joins TRBV5-1 to TRBJ2-7; D call uncertain. Germline-derived CDR1 and CDR2 are SGHRS and YFSETQ. The ends were cut back, 7 bases at V and 2 bases at J, with 10 bases in the middle. This CDR3 is 12 amino acids long. The CDR3 sequence: CASGKDPYEQYF. The CDR3 DNA reads as TGCGCCAGCGGCAAGGACCCCTACGAGCAGTACTTC.

V usage is TRBV3-1 and J usage is TRBJ2-1; D possibly uses TRBD1 or TRBD2 (6 bases each). From germline, CDR1 is LGHDT and CDR2 YNNKEL (reference sequence). V lost 4 bases, J lost 6 bases, and 13 bases lay in between. The CDR3 has 14 residues. The CDR3 region has the DNA TGTGCCAGCAGCCGGGGGGCTAGTTCCAATGAGCAGTTCTTC. This encodes CASSRGASSNEQFF.

The V and J genes are TRBV12-3 or TRBV12-4 and TRBJ2-5, with D perhaps assigned TRBD1 or TRBD2 (5 bases each). This CDR3 contains 13 residues. Trimming removed 6 bases at V and 4 bases at J, with 12 bases between. The CDR3 spells CASRNRGIETQYF. The CDR3 coding sequence is TGTGCCAGCAGGAACCGGGGCATAGAGACCCAGTACTTC.

This clonotype was seen a few times. The V and J genes are TRBV28 and TRBJ2-1; no reliable D call. The length of the CDR3 is 12 residues. Germline V gene lookup returns CDR1 MDHEN and CDR2 SYDVKM. The V gene lost 3 bases and the J gene lost 5 bases, with 5 bases spanning the gap. CDR3 DNA sequence: TGTGCCAGCAGTTTTGGTAACAATGAGCAGTTCTTC. This codes for CASSFGNNEQFF.

The chain carries TRBV5-1 and TRBJ1-1; D gene ambiguous. V lost 0 bases to trimming and J lost 1 base, with 10 bases between them. The CDR3 contains 15 residues. CDR1 and CDR2 (germline): SGHRS, YFSETQ. The CDR3 region is CASSLEWTANTEAFF. CDR3 DNA sequence: TGCGCCAGCAGCTTGGAATGGACGGCGAACACTGAAGCTTTCTTT.

V gene TRBV12-3 or TRBV12-4 combines with J gene TRBJ2-6; the match to TRBD1 covers 8 bases. The V segment lost 5 bases and the J segment 0 bases; nucleotides outside the gene matches: 6. CDR3 size: 17 residues. This CDR3 reads CASSDRGVTSGANVLTF. As DNA, the CDR3 is TGTGCCAGCAGTGACAGGGGAGTCACCTCTGGGGCCAACGTCCTGACTTTC.

This clonotype was recorded many times. The chain recombines TRBV29-1 with TRBJ2-3; 11 bases agree with TRBD2. Germline V gene lookup returns CDR1 SQVTM and CDR2 ANQGSEA. Trimming took 6 bases from V and 2 from J; bases not matched to a gene: 4. CDR3 size: 14 residues. The CDR3 sequence is CSVRLAGTTDTQYF. The CDR3 DNA follows: TGCAGCGTCCGACTAGCGGGGACCACAGATACGCAGTATTTT.

This clonotype has just a few counts. The J gene is TRBJ2-5, the V gene TRBV4-1; no clear D gene. The CDR3 sequence is 14 residues long. Germline V gene lookup returns CDR1 MGHRA and CDR2 YSYEKL. Trimming stripped 1 base from V and 3 bases from J, with 9 bases between. The CDR3 DNA is TGCGCCAGCAGCCAAGTCGGTGGTGAAGAGACCCAGTACTTC. Protein product: CASSQVGGEETQYF.

This chain uses TRBV6-6 with TRBJ1-5; 7 bases are shared with TRBD1. V lost 6 bases to trimming and J lost 7 bases; unmatched junction nucleotides: 3. This CDR3 comprises 12 residues. Germline V CDR1 and CDR2: MNHNY, SVGAGI (reference sequence). The CDR3 sequence: CASSDRVQPQHF. As DNA, the CDR3 is TGTGCCAGCAGCGACAGGGTGCAGCCCCAGCATTTT.

This clonotype has only a few counts. J is TRBJ2-3 and V is TRBV24-1; TRBD2 agrees at 7 bases. There are 17 residues in the CDR3. The germline V gene encodes CDR1 KGHDR and CDR2 SFDVKD. The trim removed 0 bases at V and 3 bases at J, leaving 8 bases unmatched. CDR3 DNA sequence: TGTGCCACCAGTGATTTGAGCGGGGCCCGAGGGACAGATACGCAGTATTTT. This gives the protein CATSDLSGARGTDTQYF.

The chain carries TRBV7-8 and TRBJ2-1; D gene ambiguous. Trimming cost V 4 bases and J 7 bases, with 8 bases left between them. Germline V gene lookup returns CDR1 SGHVS and CDR2 FQNEAQ. The CDR3 has 12 residues. The CDR3 loop reads CASSYALNEQFF. CDR3 nucleotide sequence: TGTGCCAGCAGCTACGCGTTAAATGAGCAGTTCTTC. The full variable domain, with the rest looked up from reference TRBV7-8 and TRBJ2-1, is GAGVSQSPRYKVAKRGQDVALRCDPISGHVSLFWYQQALGQGPEFLTYFQNEAQLDKSGLPSDRFFAERPEGSVSTLKIQRTQQEDSAVYLCASSYALNEQFFGPGTRLTVL.

The rearrangement links TRBV19 to TRBJ2-5; 12 bases are shared with TRBD2. J gave up 1 base and V 4 bases, and 10 bases lay outside the gene matches. The CDR3 is 18 amino acids. Looked up from germline, CDR1 is LNHDA and CDR2 is SQIVND (reference sequence). The CDR3 is CASSTPRGTSGPQETQYF. CDR3 coding DNA: TGTGCCAGTAGTACCCCACGAGGGACTAGCGGGCCCCAAGAGACCCAGTACTTC.

This clonotype has only a few counts. The rearrangement uses TRBV9 and TRBJ1-1; TRBD1 matches 9 bases. Germline lookup yields CDR1 SGDLS and CDR2 YYNGEE. This CDR3 is 15 amino acids long. After removal of 4 bases from V and 3 bases from J, the junction contained 7 bases not matched to a gene. The CDR3 is CASSSGTGWDTEAFF. DNA for the CDR3: TGTGCCAGCAGCTCGGGGACAGGGTGGGACACTGAAGCTTTCTTT. Drawing the rest from reference TRBV9 and TRBJ1-1, the complete variable domain is DSGVTQTPKHLITATGQRVTLRCSPRSGDLSVYWYQQSLDQGLQFLIQYYNGEERAKGNILERFSAQQFPDLHSELNLSSLELGDSALYFCASSSGTGWDTEAFFGQGTRLTVV.

V gene TRBV6-2 or TRBV6-3 combines with J gene TRBJ2-5; no clear D gene. The CDR3 covers 16 residues. Germline assignment: CDR1 MNHEY and CDR2 SVGEGT. Trimming removed 0 bases from V and 1 base from J, with 12 bases in between. The CDR3 DNA reads TGTGCCAGCAGTTACTCGGGTTTGCGTCCCCAAGAGACCCAGTACTTC. Its protein product is CASSYSGLRPQETQYF.

This clonotype was counted at least ten times. The chain couples TRBV29-1 to TRBJ1-1, with 11 bases aligning to TRBD1. V shed 6 bases, J shed 1 base, and the junction held 1 base outside the gene matches. From germline, CDR1 is SQVTM and CDR2 ANQGSEA. The CDR3 runs 13 residues. In DNA, the CDR3 is TGCAGCGTCGGGACAGGGGGGAACACTGAAGCTTTCTTT. Encoded protein: CSVGTGGNTEAFF.

This clonotype was picked up a small number of times. This chain uses TRBV12-3 or TRBV12-4 with TRBJ2-7; TRBD2 matches at 13 bases. Unmatched junction bases numbered 8, after V lost 5 bases and J lost 4 bases. This CDR3 comprises 16 residues. The CDR3 nucleotides are TGTGCCAGCAGTCCAGGCGCGACTAGCGGGAGGTACGAGCAGTACTTC. This translates into CASSPGATSGRYEQYF.

The CDR3 region is CASSDSPTGTQETQYF. In nucleotides, the CDR3 is TGTGCCAGCAGTGATTCCCCGACAGGGACCCAAGAGACCCAGTACTTC. J is TRBJ2-5 and V is TRBV2, with TRBD1 identical over 7 bases. Trimming took 3 bases from V and 1 from J; bases not matched to a gene: 8. This CDR3 has 16 amino acids. From germline, CDR1 is SNHLY and CDR2 FYNNEI.